Below, 6 T cell receptor beta chains from the same sample are listed, as sequenced in a study of tumor-infiltrating lymphocytes in localized non-small cell lung cancer. Repertoires were generated with immunoSEQ multiplex PCR, while TCRdb's copy carries only in-frame clones and drops some. The data show 3,500 to 4,000 clones, around 79% seen once. The sequencing input was uninvolved lung tissue not adjacent to the tumor. The receptors here all came from a human donor with non-small cell lung cancer.

The V gene is TRBV7-9, the J gene TRBJ2-7; D call uncertain. The CDR3 extends over 12 amino acids. V dropped 1 base and J dropped 6 bases, with 7 bases sitting between them. The germline V gene has CDR1 SEHNR and CDR2 FQNEAQ (reference sequence). CDR3 sequence reads: CASSLETVEQYF. CDR3 in DNA: TGTGCCAGCAGCTTAGAAACGGTCGAGCAGTACTTC.

The chain is built from TRBV7-9 and TRBJ1-2; no clear D gene. Germline assignment: CDR1 SEHNR and CDR2 FQNEAQ (reference sequence). This CDR3 contains 15 residues. V lost 7 bases, J lost 0 bases, and 15 bases lay in between. In nucleotides, the CDR3 is TGTGCCAGCACCCCGAATGTGCCAGCTAACTATGGCTACACCTTC. Its protein product is CASTPNVPANYGYTF.

CDR3 amino acids: CASSQERNTEAFF. CDR3 in DNA: TGTGCCAGCTCACAAGAGAGGAACACTGAAGCTTTCTTT. The rearrangement uses TRBV18 and TRBJ1-1; D unresolved. Trimming pared 4 bases from V and 1 base from J, leaving 7 bases between. The germline gives CDR1 KGHSH, CDR2 LQKENI. The CDR3 length is 13 residues.

V and J are TRBV4-3 and TRBJ2-7; D might be TRBD2 (5 bases). The CDR3 length is 14 residues. The germline CDR1 and CDR2 sequences are LGHNA and YSLEER. Between the trimmed V and J ends, which lost 0 bases and 7 bases, there was a span of 13 bases. CDR3 loop: CASSQDVGGREQYF. The CDR3 DNA follows: TGCGCCAGCAGCCAAGATGTCGGAGGTCGAGAGCAGTACTTC.

This clone is large in the sample. The chain recombines TRBV27 with TRBJ1-5; no definite D call. The CDR3 runs 17 residues. CDR1 is MNHEY and CDR2 is SMNVEV in the germline V gene (reference sequence). The germline V and J ends were trimmed by 5 bases and 0 bases, with 17 bases remaining between them. CDR3 coding DNA: TGTGCCAGCAGTCCCCAAGTCCCGCACTTTAGCAATCAGCCCCAGCATTTT. As protein: CASSPQVPHFSNQPQHF.

The chain is built from TRBV2 and TRBJ1-1; 7 bases line up with TRBD1. The CDR3 covers 15 residues. Trimming took 6 bases from V and 2 from J; bases not matched to a gene: 9. Germline V CDR1 and CDR2: SNHLY, FYNNEI. The CDR3 coding sequence is TGTGCCAGCAGCCCTACGACAGGGCTTAACACTGAAGCTTTCTTT. This codes for CASSPTTGLNTEAFF.